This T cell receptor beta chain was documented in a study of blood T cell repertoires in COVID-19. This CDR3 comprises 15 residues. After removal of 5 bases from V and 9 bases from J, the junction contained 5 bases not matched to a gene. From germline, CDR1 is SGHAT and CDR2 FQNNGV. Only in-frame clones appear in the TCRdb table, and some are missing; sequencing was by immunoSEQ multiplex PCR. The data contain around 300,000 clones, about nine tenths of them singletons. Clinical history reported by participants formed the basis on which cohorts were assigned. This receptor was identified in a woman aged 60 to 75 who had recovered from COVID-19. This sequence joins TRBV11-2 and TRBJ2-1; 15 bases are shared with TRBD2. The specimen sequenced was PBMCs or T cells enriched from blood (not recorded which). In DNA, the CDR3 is TGTGCCAGCAGCCATCCGGGACTAGCGGGAGGTGAGCAGTTCTTC. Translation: CASSHPGLAGGEQFF.